What follows are 24 T cell receptor beta chains derived from one specimen sequenced in a study of CD8 T cells in acute hepatitis C reinfection. TCRdb's table, derived via immunoSEQ multiplex PCR, lists solely in-frame clones and lacks some. The sample yields tens of thousands of clones, around nine tenths seen once. The time point denotes: naive CD8 control sorted from an acute-time-point sample. The sequenced material came from naive CD8+ T cells from PBMCs. The receptor set was obtained from a man aged 25 to 40 with chronic hepatitis C.

The chain couples TRBV5-6 to TRBJ2-1; D may be TRBD1 or TRBD2 (5 bases each). V lost 3 bases to trimming and J lost 0 bases, with 16 bases between them. CDR1 and CDR2 (germline): SGHDT, YYEEEE. The CDR3 sequence is 17 residues long. CDR3 sequence reads: CASSYRGTISSYNEQFF. The CDR3 nucleotides are TGTGCCAGCAGCTACCGGGGCACTATAAGCTCCTACAATGAGCAGTTCTTC.

This chain joins TRBV30 and TRBJ1-1, with D uncertain. The V end was cut by 8 bases, the J end by 5 bases, with 15 bases between. This CDR3 has 12 amino acids. Germline lookup yields CDR1 GTSNPN and CDR2 SVGIG (reference sequence). The CDR3 DNA reads as TGTGCCGCATTACTATTGGGGACTGAAGCTTTCTTT. This encodes CAALLLGTEAFF.

The chain combines TRBV13 with TRBJ1-1; 7 bases map to TRBD1. The CDR3 loop spans 12 amino acids. In germline, CDR1 is PRHDT, CDR2 FYEKMQ (reference sequence). Trimming cost V 7 bases and J 3 bases; bases outside gene matches: 2. CDR3 amino acids: CASTTGDTEAFF. The CDR3 DNA reads TGTGCCAGCACCACAGGGGACACTGAAGCTTTCTTT.

This chain connects TRBV13 to TRBJ2-7, with D uncertain. Germline-derived CDR1 and CDR2 are PRHDT and FYEKMQ (reference sequence). The V end was cut by 1 base, the J end by 2 bases, with 0 bases between. The CDR3 runs to 11 residues. In nucleotides, the CDR3 is TGTGCCAGCAGCTTAGCCTACGAGCAGTACTTC. This sequence encodes CASSLAYEQYF.

V gene TRBV29-1 combines with J gene TRBJ1-1; perhaps TRBD1 as D (5 bases). The germline CDR1 and CDR2 sequences are SQVTM and ANQGSEA. This CDR3 spans 18 amino acids. Trimming pared 2 bases from V and 0 bases from J, leaving 22 bases between. For the CDR3, the DNA is TGCAGCGTTGAATCACAGAAGGGCAGGGCAGGAGTGAACACTGAAGCTTTCTTT. It encodes CSVESQKGRAGVNTEAFF.

This chain joins TRBV29-1 and TRBJ1-1; 9 bases are a match to TRBD1. With 7 bases clipped from V and 3 bases from J, the junction kept 9 bases outside the gene matches. Germline lookup yields CDR1 SQVTM and CDR2 ANQGSEA. This CDR3 spans 14 amino acids. This CDR3 is CSALGTGSYTEAFF. The DNA of the CDR3 is TGCAGCGCCCTAGGGACAGGGAGTTACACTGAAGCTTTCTTT.

This clone appeared once. The chain has TRBV7-3 and TRBJ1-5; D uncertain. Germline V lookup: CDR1 SGHTA, CDR2 FQGTGA. This CDR3 has 15 amino acids. V was pared by 4 bases and J by 4 bases, with 14 bases between. CDR3 DNA sequence: TGTGCCAGCAGCTCTTCGGTGGGGATTAATCAGCCCCAGCATTTT. Protein sequence: CASSSSVGINQPQHF.

The rearrangement uses TRBV23-1 and TRBJ2-6; D might be TRBD1 or TRBD2, each matching 5 bases. TRBV23-1 belongs to the ORF category, with a function that is uncertain. V lost 0 bases and J lost 4, with 13 bases in between. The CDR3 contains 17 residues. The DNA for the CDR3 is TGCGCCAGCAGTCAATCGTATCAGGGAGCCGGGGCCAACGTCCTGACTTTC. Amino acid sequence: CASSQSYQGAGANVLTF.

This chain's CDR3 is CSVGQSPLTYEQYF. CDR3 DNA sequence: TGCAGCGTGGGACAGAGCCCTCTCACCTACGAGCAGTACTTC. The V call is TRBV29-1, the J call TRBJ2-7; TRBD1 aligns across 7 bases. This CDR3 is built from 14 residues. Germline CDR1 and CDR2: SQVTM and ANQGSEA. J was trimmed by 2 bases and V by 6 bases; bases with no gene match: 10.

This chain links TRBV2 with TRBJ2-7; D might be TRBD2 (5 bases). The CDR3 consists of 14 residues. The germline gives CDR1 SNHLY, CDR2 FYNNEI. Trimming took off 1 base at V and 5 bases at J, with 12 bases between the two ends. The CDR3 nucleotides read TGTGCCAGCAGTGAAGTTCTAGCTAGGCACGAGCAGTACTTC. Amino acids: CASSEVLARHEQYF.

The chain uses TRBV18 and TRBJ2-7; D is perhaps TRBD1 or TRBD2 (5 bases each). The CDR3 totals 14 residues. Trimming took 3 bases from V and 2 from J, leaving 11 bases between them. The germline gives CDR1 KGHSH, CDR2 LQKENI. The CDR3 coding sequence is TGTGCCAGCTCACCCGGGACCGACGCCTACGAGCAGTACTTC. Its protein is CASSPGTDAYEQYF.

This chain links TRBV10-1 with TRBJ1-1; D gene uncertain. Germline V gene data show CDR1 as WNHNN and CDR2 as SYGVQD (reference sequence). The V and J ends lost 6 bases and 0 bases respectively, with 17 bases between them. This CDR3 spans 16 amino acids. The CDR3 DNA sequence: TGCGCCAGCAGCCTCATGGACTCCCACATGAACACTGAAGCTTTCTTT. Translating gives CASSLMDSHMNTEAFF.

The V gene is TRBV6-5, the J gene TRBJ2-7; 8 bases match TRBD2. Germline V gene lookup returns CDR1 MNHEY and CDR2 SVGAGI. The CDR3 extends over 14 amino acids. J gave up 1 base and V 6 bases, and 5 bases lay outside the gene matches. CDR3 protein: CASSTTSASYEQYF. The DNA for the CDR3 is TGTGCCAGCAGCACGACTAGCGCGTCCTACGAGCAGTACTTC.

The chain uses TRBV4-1 and TRBJ1-1; 8 positions agree with TRBD1. The CDR3 loop spans 15 amino acids. V dropped 3 bases and J dropped 2; count of bases not matched to a gene: 5. The germline V gene encodes CDR1 MGHRA and CDR2 YSYEKL. DNA for the CDR3: TGCGCCAGCAGCCACCCGACAGGGGTTAACACTGAAGCTTTCTTT. Residues: CASSHPTGVNTEAFF.

This rearrangement joins TRBV30 to TRBJ2-7; 9 bases line up with TRBD2. Trimming took 0 bases from V and 7 from J; bases not matched to a gene: 7. Germline CDR1 is GTSNPN and CDR2 is SVGIG (reference sequence). CDR3 size: 14 residues. The CDR3 DNA is TGTGCCTGGAGTGTCGGCGCGGGAGGGTATGAGCAGTACTTC. Translating gives CAWSVGAGGYEQYF.

There are a few counts of this clone. The rearrangement uses TRBV2 and TRBJ1-5; no clear D gene. Trimming removed 2 bases from V and 5 bases from J, with 10 bases in between. This CDR3 region has 14 residues. From germline, CDR1 is SNHLY and CDR2 FYNNEI. CDR3 nucleotide sequence: TGTGCCAGCAGTGAATGGGGTACCCATCAGCCCCAGCATTTT. Encoded protein: CASSEWGTHQPQHF. The full variable domain, in which reference TRBV2 and TRBJ1-5 provide the parts outside the CDR3, is EPEVTQTPSHQVTQMGQEVILRCVPISNHLYFYWYRQILGQKVEFLVSFYNNEISEKSEIFDDQFSVERPDGSNFTLKIRSTKLEDSAMYFCASSEWGTHQPQHFGDGTRLSIL.

The chain joins TRBV4-3 to TRBJ1-4, with TRBD1 as a possible D gene (5 bases). Trimming took 1 base from V and 7 from J, leaving 7 bases between them. The CDR3 is made up of 13 amino acids. Germline CDR1 is LGHNA and CDR2 is YSLEER. The CDR3 sequence: CASSQGGLEKLFF. CDR3 nucleotide sequence: TGCGCCAGCAGCCAAGGGGGCCTTGAAAAACTGTTTTTT.

This sequence joins TRBV7-3 and TRBJ2-7; D is unclear. The V end was cut by 2 bases, the J end by 9 bases, with 14 bases between. Looked up from germline, CDR1 is SGHTA and CDR2 is FQGTGA. The CDR3 loop spans 13 amino acids. Here the CDR3 reads CASSLGMGNWQYF. CDR3 DNA sequence: TGTGCCAGCAGCTTAGGGATGGGGAATTGGCAGTACTTC.

The J gene is TRBJ2-7, the V gene TRBV27; D assignment may be TRBD1 or TRBD2 (5 bases each). The CDR3 totals 14 residues. CDR1 MNHEY and CDR2 SMNVEV come from the germline V gene (reference sequence). The V end lost 5 bases, the J end lost 3 bases, and 14 bases lay between the germline ends. The CDR3 nucleotides read TGTGCCAGCAGTCACCAGGGACCGAGCTACGAGCAGTACTTC. Its translation: CASSHQGPSYEQYF.

The genes are TRBV11-2 and TRBJ2-2, with D possibly being TRBD2 (6 bases). This CDR3 is 12 amino acids long. V was clipped by 10 bases and J by 5 bases, with 11 bases between them. Looked up from germline, CDR1 is SGHAT and CDR2 is FQNNGV. CDR3 loop: CATYGGTGELFF. DNA of the CDR3: TGTGCCACCTATGGGGGGACCGGGGAGCTGTTTTTT. Complete variable domain (other parts from reference TRBV11-2 and TRBJ2-2): EAGVAQSPRYKIIEKRQSVAFWCNPISGHATLYWYQQILGQGPKLLIQFQNNGVVDDSQLPKDRFSAERLKGVDSTLKIQPAKLEDSAVYLCATYGGTGELFFGEGSRLTVL.

The rearrangement joins TRBV27 to TRBJ2-7; D remains unclear. The CDR3 runs to 14 residues. Germline CDR1 is MNHEY and CDR2 is SMNVEV (reference sequence). The V end was cut by 5 bases, the J end by 1 base, with 12 bases between. Here the CDR3 reads CASSPEPRSYEQYF. In DNA, the CDR3 is TGTGCCAGCAGTCCTGAGCCCCGTTCCTACGAGCAGTACTTC.

The chain recombines TRBV19 with TRBJ2-1; D ambiguous. The germline V gene has CDR1 LNHDA and CDR2 SQIVND (reference sequence). V lost 7 bases, J lost 8 bases, and 15 bases lay in between. This CDR3 has 13 residues. DNA of the CDR3: TGTGCCAGTAATAAAGGTGGAGTCTATGAGCAGTTCTTC. Encoded protein: CASNKGGVYEQFF.

The chain joins TRBV29-1 to TRBJ1-1; 9 bases map to TRBD1. The CDR3 loop spans 14 amino acids. CDR1 is SQVTM and CDR2 is ANQGSEA in the germline V gene. V dropped 7 bases and J dropped 1; count of bases not matched to a gene: 7. As DNA, the CDR3 is TGCAGCGCAGAGGACAGGGGAAAGAACACTGAAGCTTTCTTT. Amino acids: CSAEDRGKNTEAFF. The complete variable domain, with remaining parts taken from reference TRBV29-1 and TRBJ1-1, reads SAVISQKPSRDICQRGTSLTIQCQVDSQVTMMFWYRQQPGQSLTLIATANQGSEATYESGFVIDKFPISRPNLTFSTLTVSNMSPEDSSIYLCSAEDRGKNTEAFFGQGTRLTVV.

This clone was seen only a few times. The genes are TRBV5-1 and TRBJ2-1; D could derive from TRBD1 or TRBD2 (6 bases each). V was pared by 7 bases and J by 0 bases, with 17 bases between. Looked up from germline, CDR1 is SGHRS and CDR2 is YFSETQ. The CDR3 extends over 16 amino acids. CDR3 protein: CASSWGAGSSYNEQFF. Here the CDR3 DNA reads TGCGCCAGCTCCTGGGGGGCGGGAAGCTCCTACAATGAGCAGTTCTTC.